The 23 T cell receptor beta chains below come from one sample, sequenced in a study of technical replicates of blood from a handful of donors. TCRdb keeps only in-frame clones here, not all; method: immunoSEQ multiplex PCR. In the table there are some 64,000 clones, around 97% of which are singletons. Source material: T cells isolated from PBMCs. These TCRs come from a human donor in good health.

The V and J genes are TRBV19 and TRBJ2-1, with TRBD2 as a possible D gene (5 bases). The ends were cut back, 4 bases at V and 4 bases at J, with 14 bases in the middle. Germline V gene sequence: CDR1 LNHDA, CDR2 SQIVND (reference sequence). The CDR3 consists of 15 residues. The CDR3 DNA follows: TGTGCCAGTAGTAGTGAGGGTAGCCCTTACAATGAGCAGTTCTTC. Amino acid sequence: CASSSEGSPYNEQFF.

This sequence joins TRBV28 and TRBJ2-2; TRBD1 aligns across 11 bases. The junction had 5 bases not matched to a gene; V was cut back by 10 bases and J by 4 bases. The CDR3 runs 14 residues. Germline assignment: CDR1 MDHEN and CDR2 SYDVKM. CDR3 protein: CATRTGGLTGELFF. CDR3 in DNA: TGTGCCACCAGGACAGGGGGCCTCACCGGGGAGCTGTTTTTT. The full variable domain, in which reference TRBV28 and TRBJ2-2 provide the parts outside the CDR3, is DVKVTQSSRYLVKRTGEKVFLECVQDMDHENMFWYRQDPGLGLRLIYFSYDVKMKEKGDIPEGYSVSREKKERFSLILESASTNQTSMYLCATRTGGLTGELFFGEGSRLTVL.

The chain combines TRBV6-5 with TRBJ2-7, with D perhaps matching TRBD1 (6 bases). CDR1 MNHEY and CDR2 SVGAGI come from the germline V gene. The CDR3 is 15 residues long. With 1 base removed from V and 2 bases from J, the gap between germline ends came to 12 bases. The CDR3 DNA follows: TGTGCCAGCAGTTACTTACAGGGAGCCCCCTACGAGCAGTACTTC. Translated: CASSYLQGAPYEQYF.

J is TRBJ2-7 and V is TRBV28; 10 bases match TRBD2. Germline CDR1 and CDR2: MDHEN and SYDVKM. V shed 5 bases and J 3 bases; nucleotides not matched to a gene: 19. The CDR3 is 19 residues long. CDR3 bases: TGTGCCAGCAGTACCCTCGAGCGGGAGGGCCAAAGTGAGCTCTACGAGCAGTACTTC. It is translated as CASSTLEREGQSELYEQYF.

Only one count was recorded for this clone. V and J are TRBV19 and TRBJ2-7, with 9 bases that match TRBD2. From germline, CDR1 is LNHDA and CDR2 SQIVND (reference sequence). With 2 bases clipped from V and 4 bases from J, the junction kept 3 bases outside the gene matches. This CDR3 contains 14 residues. CDR3 loop: CASSIRLAGYEQYF. CDR3 in DNA: TGTGCCAGTAGTATACGCCTAGCGGGATACGAGCAGTACTTC.

The count of this clone is one. The J gene is TRBJ2-7, the V gene TRBV27, with D perhaps TRBD2 (7 bases). Trimming shortened V by 8 bases and J by 0 bases, and 14 bases separated the two germline ends. The CDR3 is made up of 14 amino acids. Germline V gene data show CDR1 as MNHEY and CDR2 as SMNVEV (reference sequence). The CDR3 sequence is CASGGRGASYEQYF. The CDR3 nucleotides read TGTGCCAGCGGGGGGAGGGGGGCCTCCTACGAGCAGTACTTC.

The chain joins TRBV7-6 to TRBJ2-1, with TRBD2 identical over 12 bases. Losses at the gene ends were 5 bases for V and 7 bases for J; bases not matched to a gene: 9. CDR3 length equals 16 residues. CDR1 SGHVS and CDR2 FNYEAQ come from the germline V gene. CDR3 sequence: CASSPRTSGMGNEQFF. CDR3 nucleotide sequence: TGTGCCAGCAGCCCACGGACTAGCGGGATGGGTAATGAGCAGTTCTTC.

The V and J genes are TRBV30 and TRBJ2-4; perhaps TRBD1 as D (5 bases). CDR3 size: 13 residues. Deletions cut 1 base from V and 15 bases from J, with 19 bases between. CDR1 is GTSNPN and CDR2 is SVGIG in the germline V gene (reference sequence). In DNA, the CDR3 is TGTGCCTGGAGTGAGATTAAGGAGACAGAAAGGTACTTC. Protein sequence: CAWSEIKETERYF.

J is TRBJ2-5 and V is TRBV5-1; TRBD2 matches at 9 bases. Trimming at V came to 7 bases and at J to 4 bases, leaving 2 bases not matched to a gene. CDR1 is SGHRS and CDR2 is YFSETQ in the germline V gene. The CDR3 is made up of 12 amino acids. CDR3 DNA sequence: TGCGCCAGCGGCGGGGGGGTAGAGACCCAGTACTTC. Its translation: CASGGGVETQYF.

V gene TRBV29-1 combines with J gene TRBJ2-7, with 8 bases matching TRBD2. V lost 7 bases to trimming and J lost 3 bases; unmatched junction nucleotides: 8. The CDR3 is 13 residues long. CDR1 SQVTM and CDR2 ANQGSEA come from the germline V gene. CDR3 in DNA: TGCAGCGGCCGGGAGGGCGACCTCTACGAGCAGTACTTC. Translating it yields CSGREGDLYEQYF.

With respect to this clone: This specimen includes other DNA sequences encoding the same CDR3. The genes are TRBV6-5 and TRBJ1-2; unclear D gene. Looked up from germline, CDR1 is MNHEY and CDR2 is SVGAGI. Trimming removed 0 bases at V and 1 base at J, with 6 bases between. This CDR3 has 14 amino acids. This chain's CDR3 is CASSYSSSNYGYTF. CDR3 bases: TGTGCCAGCAGTTACTCTTCGAGTAACTATGGCTACACCTTC.

This rearrangement joins TRBV21-1 to TRBJ2-5; the table names TRBD2, a call not compared with the DNA. TRBV21-1 is a pseudogene locus. This CDR3 has 14 residues. Written as DNA, the CDR3 is TGTGCCAGCAGGGGGCGGGGATTCGACGAGACCCAGTACTTC. It yields the protein CASRGRGFDETQYF.

The V and J genes are TRBV4-1 and TRBJ2-1; D is unresolved. Germline V gene sequence: CDR1 MGHRA, CDR2 YSYEKL. The CDR3 is 17 residues long. V lost 0 bases and J lost 6, with 18 bases in between. The CDR3 loop is CASSQDTPLLVSNEQFF. DNA for the CDR3: TGCGCCAGCAGCCAAGACACGCCTCTGCTGGTGAGCAATGAGCAGTTCTTC.

The chain carries TRBV7-3 and TRBJ2-3, with 8 bases aligning to TRBD1. The V gene's germline CDR1 is SGHTA and CDR2 FQGTGA. V dropped 5 bases and J dropped 2; count of bases not matched to a gene: 3. This CDR3 spans 14 amino acids. The CDR3 bases are TGTGCCAGCAGCCAACAGGGGGTCACAGATACGCAGTATTTT. Translated: CASSQQGVTDTQYF.

This chain joins TRBV25-1 and TRBJ1-6; TRBD1 matches at 8 bases. Germline lookup yields CDR1 MGHDK and CDR2 SYGVNS. The CDR3 covers 15 residues. J lost 8 bases, V lost 3 bases, and 6 bases had no gene match. As DNA, the CDR3 is TGTGCCAGCAGTGACTCACAGGGGGTTTATTCACCCCTCCACTTT. Translated: CASSDSQGVYSPLHF. The variable domain in full, completed from reference TRBV25-1 and TRBJ1-6, reads EADIYQTPRYLVIGTGKKITLECSQTMGHDKMYWYQQDPGMELHLIHYSYGVNSTEKGDLSSESTVSRIRTEHFPLTLESARPSHTSQYLCASSDSQGVYSPLHFGNGTRLTVT.

This chain connects TRBV4-1 to TRBJ1-5; D not certain. Deletions cut 1 base from V and 6 bases from J, with 19 bases between. Germline V gives CDR1 MGHRA, CDR2 YSYEKL. The CDR3 loop spans 17 amino acids. CDR3 protein: CASSQAETDPLGQPQHF. DNA for the CDR3: TGCGCCAGCAGCCAAGCAGAAACAGATCCGTTAGGTCAGCCCCAGCATTTT.

This rearrangement joins TRBV4-1 to TRBJ2-5; TRBD2 is a possible D gene (5 bases). The CDR3 runs 13 residues. The V end was cut by 4 bases, the J end by 4 bases, with 10 bases between. Looked up from germline, CDR1 is MGHRA and CDR2 is YSYEKL. The CDR3 coding sequence is TGCGCCAGCAGCCGCCTAGCCGGAGAGACCCAGTACTTC. As protein: CASSRLAGETQYF.

This rearrangement joins TRBV9 to TRBJ2-7; D is ambiguous. The CDR3 extends over 14 amino acids. Germline V lookup: CDR1 SGDLS, CDR2 YYNGEE. Trimming left V 0 bases short and J 5 bases short, with 12 bases between. CDR3 DNA sequence: TGTGCCAGCAGCGTAGACTCAATAAATCACGAGCAGTACTTC. Translating gives CASSVDSINHEQYF.

The rearrangement links TRBV27 to TRBJ2-7, with D possibly TRBD2 on 5 matching bases. The germline V gene encodes CDR1 MNHEY and CDR2 SMNVEV (reference sequence). The CDR3 loop spans 13 amino acids. Trimming took off 11 bases at V and 4 bases at J, with 18 bases between the two ends. This chain's CDR3 is CASSPGRVYEQYF. The DNA of the CDR3 is TGTGCCTCTAGCCCGGGCAGAGTGTACGAGCAGTACTTC.

A single count supports this clone. The chain uses TRBV28 and TRBJ2-1, with D possibly matching TRBD1 (6 bases). CDR1 and CDR2 from the germline V gene are MDHEN and SYDVKM. V dropped 10 bases and J dropped 5 bases, with 12 bases sitting between them. The CDR3 length is 12 residues. The CDR3 region has the DNA TGTGCCACCTGGGCAGGGGACAATGAGCAGTTCTTC. The encoded protein is CATWAGDNEQFF.

The chain is built from TRBV6-1 and TRBJ2-1; D uncertain. V was trimmed by 4 bases and J by 5 bases, leaving 3 bases between them. The germline CDR1 and CDR2 sequences are MNHNS and SASEGT. There are 11 residues in the CDR3. CDR3 in DNA: TGTGCCAGCAGTGCAAACAATGAGCAGTTCTTC. Amino acids: CASSANNEQFF.

The V call is TRBV5-4, the J call TRBJ1-4; a weak D match, TRBD1 (6 bases). The germline V gene has CDR1 SGHNT and CDR2 YYREEE (reference sequence). V was clipped by 4 bases and J by 6 bases, with 16 bases between them. The CDR3 consists of 15 residues. The chain's CDR3 is CASSVAQGVDEKLFF. In DNA form, the CDR3 reads TGTGCCAGCAGCGTCGCACAGGGAGTTGATGAAAAACTGTTTTTT.

For the CDR3, the DNA is TGTGCCAGCTCCCCCGACAGGGTTTCCTACGAGCAGTACTTC. Its protein is CASSPDRVSYEQYF. This chain joins TRBV18 and TRBJ2-7, with TRBD1 matching 7 bases. The CDR3 has 14 amino acids. Unmatched junction bases numbered 6, after V lost 6 bases and J lost 1 base. Germline V gene sequence: CDR1 KGHSH, CDR2 LQKENI. The full variable domain, completed using reference TRBV18 and TRBJ2-7, is NAGVMQNPRHLVRRRGQEARLRCSPMKGHSHVYWYRQLPEEGLKFMVYLQKENIIDESGMPKERFSAEFPKEGPSILRIQQVVRGDSAAYFCASSPDRVSYEQYFGPGTRLTVT.